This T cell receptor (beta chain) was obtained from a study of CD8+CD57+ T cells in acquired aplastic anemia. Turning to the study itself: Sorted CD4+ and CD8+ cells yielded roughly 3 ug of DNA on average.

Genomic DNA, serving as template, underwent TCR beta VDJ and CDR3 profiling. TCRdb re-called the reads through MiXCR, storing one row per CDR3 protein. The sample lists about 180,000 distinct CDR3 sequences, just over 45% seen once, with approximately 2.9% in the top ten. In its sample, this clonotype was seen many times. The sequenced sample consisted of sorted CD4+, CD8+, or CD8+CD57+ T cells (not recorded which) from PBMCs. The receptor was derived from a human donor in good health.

CDR3 sequence: CASSYSHRGNSPLHF. CDR3 in DNA: TGTGCCAGCAGTTACTCGCACAGGGGCAATTCACCCCTCCACTTT. The rearrangement links TRBV6-6 to TRBJ1-6; 7 nucleotides agree with TRBD1. V was pared by 0 bases and J by 7 bases, with 3 bases of the junction left unmatched. The CDR3 has 15 amino acids. From germline, CDR1 is MNHNY and CDR2 SVGAGI (reference sequence).